This T cell receptor beta chain originates from a study of identical twins. Overall study results and limits: Beta clonotypes that were abundant in cord blood contained fewer insertions, a pattern absent from memory repertoires.

This clonotype has just a few counts. Its antigen is unidentified. Looked up from germline, CDR1 is KGHSH and CDR2 is LQKENI. This CDR3 contains 17 residues. The trim removed 0 bases at V and 3 bases at J, leaving 2 bases unmatched. TCRdb re-called the 5' RACE reads through MiXCR, storing one row per CDR3 protein. The sample has approximately 690,000 distinct CDR3 sequences; 5.5% to 7.5% are singletons. This TCR derives from a man younger than 30 in good health. Sequenced input: naive T cells sorted from blood. This chain connects TRBV18 to TRBJ2-1; the match to TRBD2 covers 13 bases. CDR3 sequence reads: CASSPPTSGRRYNEQFF. CDR3 sequence (DNA): TGTGCCAGCTCACCACCGACTAGCGGGAGGCGCTACAATGAGCAGTTCTTC. Complete variable domain (other parts from reference TRBV18 and TRBJ2-1): NAGVMQNPRHLVRRRGQEARLRCSPMKGHSHVYWYRQLPEEGLKFMVYLQKENIIDESGMPKERFSAEFPKEGPSILRIQQVVRGDSAAYFCASSPPTSGRRYNEQFFGPGTRLTVL.